This T cell receptor beta chain was identified in a study of early T cells in non-severe SARS-CoV-2 infection. TCRdb reprocessed the 5' RACE reads with MiXCR, giving one entry per CDR3 protein. The sample lists some 40,000 distinct CDR3 sequences; about 5% were seen once. This clonotype appeared a few times. V was cut by 6 bases and J by 7 bases, with 15 bases left in between. This CDR3 has 14 residues. The sequenced sample was whole blood. The receptor was isolated from an adult who was a healthcare worker with PCR-confirmed SARS-CoV-2 infection or an uninfected control (not recorded which). The chain joins TRBV12-3 or TRBV12-4 to TRBJ1-4; D is uncertain. The CDR3 DNA reads as TGTGCCAGCAGAGCCTTGGTGGAGGGTGAAAAACTGTTTTTT. Translated, it gives CASRALVEGEKLFF.